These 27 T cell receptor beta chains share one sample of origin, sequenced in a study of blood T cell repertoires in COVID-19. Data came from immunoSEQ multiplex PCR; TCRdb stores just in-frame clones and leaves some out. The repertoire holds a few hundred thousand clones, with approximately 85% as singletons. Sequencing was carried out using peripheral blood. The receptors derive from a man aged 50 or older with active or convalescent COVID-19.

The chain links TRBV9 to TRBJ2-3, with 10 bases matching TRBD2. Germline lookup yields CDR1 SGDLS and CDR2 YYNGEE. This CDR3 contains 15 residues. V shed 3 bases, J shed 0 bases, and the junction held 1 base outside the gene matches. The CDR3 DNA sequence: TGTGCCAGCAGCGGTAGCGGGAGGAGCACAGATACGCAGTATTTT. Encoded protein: CASSGSGRSTDTQYF.

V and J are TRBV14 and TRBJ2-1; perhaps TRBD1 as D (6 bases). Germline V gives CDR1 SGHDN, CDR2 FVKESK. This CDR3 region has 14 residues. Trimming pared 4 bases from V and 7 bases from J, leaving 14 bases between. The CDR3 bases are TGTGCCAGCAGCCCCTGGACCGACAGGAATGAGCAGTTCTTC. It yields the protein CASSPWTDRNEQFF.

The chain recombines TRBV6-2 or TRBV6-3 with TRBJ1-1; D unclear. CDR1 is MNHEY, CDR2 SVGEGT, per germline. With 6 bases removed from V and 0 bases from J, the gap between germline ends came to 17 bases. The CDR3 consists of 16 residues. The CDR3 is CASRYPSAGLNTEAFF. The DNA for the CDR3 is TGTGCCAGCAGGTACCCTAGCGCAGGCTTGAACACTGAAGCTTTCTTT.

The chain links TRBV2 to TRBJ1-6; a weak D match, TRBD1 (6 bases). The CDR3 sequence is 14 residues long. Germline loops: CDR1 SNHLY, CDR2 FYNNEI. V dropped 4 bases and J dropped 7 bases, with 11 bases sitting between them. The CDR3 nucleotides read TGTGCCAGCAGTGTATGGACAGAAAATTCACCCCTCCACTTT. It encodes CASSVWTENSPLHF.

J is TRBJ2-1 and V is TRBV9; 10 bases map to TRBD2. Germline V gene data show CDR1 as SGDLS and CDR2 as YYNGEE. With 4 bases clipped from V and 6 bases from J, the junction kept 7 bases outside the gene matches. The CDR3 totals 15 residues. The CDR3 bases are TGTGCCAGCAGCAAAACTAGCGGGAATCCCAATGAGCAGTTCTTC. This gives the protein CASSKTSGNPNEQFF.

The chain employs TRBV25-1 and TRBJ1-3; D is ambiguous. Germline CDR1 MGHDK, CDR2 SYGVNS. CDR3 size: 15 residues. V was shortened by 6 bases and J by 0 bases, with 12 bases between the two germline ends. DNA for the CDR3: TGTGCCAGCAGCCTAGGTGGGTTCTCTGGAAACACCATATATTTT. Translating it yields CASSLGGFSGNTIYF.

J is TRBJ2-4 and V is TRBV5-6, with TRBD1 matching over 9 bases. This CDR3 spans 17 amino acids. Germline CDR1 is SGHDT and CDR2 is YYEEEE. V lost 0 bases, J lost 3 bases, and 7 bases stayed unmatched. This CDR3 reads CASSLVWGTGIKNIQYF. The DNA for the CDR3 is TGTGCCAGCAGCTTGGTTTGGGGGACAGGGATCAAAAACATTCAGTACTTC.

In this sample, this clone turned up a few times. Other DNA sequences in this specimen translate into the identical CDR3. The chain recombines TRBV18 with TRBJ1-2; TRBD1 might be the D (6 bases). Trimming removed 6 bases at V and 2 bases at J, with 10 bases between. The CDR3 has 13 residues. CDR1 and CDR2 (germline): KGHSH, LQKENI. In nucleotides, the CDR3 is TGTGCCAGCTCCCCGGACAGCAACTATGGCTACACCTTC. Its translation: CASSPDSNYGYTF.

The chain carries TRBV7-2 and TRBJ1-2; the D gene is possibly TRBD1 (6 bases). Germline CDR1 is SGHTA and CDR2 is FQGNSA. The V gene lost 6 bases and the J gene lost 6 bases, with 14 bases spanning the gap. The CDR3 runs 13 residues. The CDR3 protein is CASRPTGSDGYTF. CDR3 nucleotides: TGTGCCAGCAGGCCAACAGGGTCGGATGGCTACACCTTC.

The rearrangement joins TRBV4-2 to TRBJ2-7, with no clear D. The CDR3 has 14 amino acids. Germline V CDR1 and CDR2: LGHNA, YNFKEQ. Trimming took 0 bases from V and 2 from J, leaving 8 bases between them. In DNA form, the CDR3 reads TGTGCCAGCAGCCAAGATTTACTAACCTACGAGCAGTACTTC. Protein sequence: CASSQDLLTYEQYF.

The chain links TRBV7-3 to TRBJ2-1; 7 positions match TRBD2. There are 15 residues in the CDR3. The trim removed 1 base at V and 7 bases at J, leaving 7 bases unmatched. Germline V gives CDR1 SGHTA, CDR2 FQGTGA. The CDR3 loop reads CASSLSSGPGNEQFF. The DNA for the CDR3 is TGTGCCAGCAGCTTAAGTAGCGGGCCCGGGAATGAGCAGTTCTTC.

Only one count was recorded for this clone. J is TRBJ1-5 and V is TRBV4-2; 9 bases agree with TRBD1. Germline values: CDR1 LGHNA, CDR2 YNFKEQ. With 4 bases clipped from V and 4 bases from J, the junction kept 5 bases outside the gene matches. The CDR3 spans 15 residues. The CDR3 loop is CASSLGGQGNQPQHF. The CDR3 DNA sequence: TGTGCCAGCAGCCTTGGAGGACAGGGGAATCAGCCCCAGCATTTT.

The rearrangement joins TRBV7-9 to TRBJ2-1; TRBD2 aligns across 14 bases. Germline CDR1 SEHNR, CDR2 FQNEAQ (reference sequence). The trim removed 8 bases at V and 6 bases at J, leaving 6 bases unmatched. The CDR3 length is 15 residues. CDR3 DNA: TGTGCCAGCGCCGGGACTAGCGGGAGCACCAATGAGCAGTTCTTC. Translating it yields CASAGTSGSTNEQFF. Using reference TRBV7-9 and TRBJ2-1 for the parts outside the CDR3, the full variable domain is DTGVSQNPRHKITKRGQNVTFRCDPISEHNRLYWYRQTLGQGPEFLTYFQNEAQLEKSRLLSDRFSAERPKGSFSTLEIQRTEQGDSAMYLCASAGTSGSTNEQFFGPGTRLTVL.

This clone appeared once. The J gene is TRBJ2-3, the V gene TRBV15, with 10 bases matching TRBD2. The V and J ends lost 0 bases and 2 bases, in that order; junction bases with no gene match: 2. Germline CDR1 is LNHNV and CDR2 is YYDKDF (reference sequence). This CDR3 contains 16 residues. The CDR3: CATSRDTSGTTDTQYF. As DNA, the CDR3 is TGTGCCACCAGCAGAGATACTAGCGGGACCACAGATACGCAGTATTTT.

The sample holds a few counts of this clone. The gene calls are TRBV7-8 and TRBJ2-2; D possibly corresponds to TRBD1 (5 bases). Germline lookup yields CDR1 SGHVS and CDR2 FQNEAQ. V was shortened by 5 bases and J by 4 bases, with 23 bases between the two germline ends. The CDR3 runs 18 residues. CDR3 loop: CASSRSRGQGWGTGELFF. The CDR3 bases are TGTGCCAGCAGCCGCAGCAGAGGCCAGGGATGGGGCACCGGGGAGCTGTTTTTT.

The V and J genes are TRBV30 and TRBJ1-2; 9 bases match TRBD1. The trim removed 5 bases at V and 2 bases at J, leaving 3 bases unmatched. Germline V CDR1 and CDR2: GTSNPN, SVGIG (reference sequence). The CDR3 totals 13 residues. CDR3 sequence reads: CAWGQGWNYGYTF. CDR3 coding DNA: TGTGCCTGGGGACAGGGGTGGAACTATGGCTACACCTTC.

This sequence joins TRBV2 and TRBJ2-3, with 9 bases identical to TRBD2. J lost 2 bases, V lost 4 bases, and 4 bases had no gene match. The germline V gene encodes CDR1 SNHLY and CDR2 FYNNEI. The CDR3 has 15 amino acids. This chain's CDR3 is CASSASGMTTDTQYF. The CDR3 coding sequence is TGTGCCAGCAGTGCTAGCGGGATGACCACAGATACGCAGTATTTT.

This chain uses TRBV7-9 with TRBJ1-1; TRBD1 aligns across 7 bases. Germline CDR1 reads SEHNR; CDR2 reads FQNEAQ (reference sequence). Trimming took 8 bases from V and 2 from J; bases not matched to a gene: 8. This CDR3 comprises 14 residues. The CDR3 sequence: CASVPGQKNTEAFF. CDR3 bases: TGTGCCAGCGTCCCGGGACAGAAAAACACTGAAGCTTTCTTT.

The CDR3 sequence: CASSQRDSRGYEQYF. CDR3 DNA: TGCGCCAGCAGCCAACGGGACAGTCGGGGCTACGAGCAGTACTTC. The chain joins TRBV4-1 to TRBJ2-7, with 7 bases fitting TRBD1. V was clipped by 2 bases and J by 3 bases; unmatched bases: 7. CDR3 length equals 15 residues. The germline gives CDR1 MGHRA, CDR2 YSYEKL.

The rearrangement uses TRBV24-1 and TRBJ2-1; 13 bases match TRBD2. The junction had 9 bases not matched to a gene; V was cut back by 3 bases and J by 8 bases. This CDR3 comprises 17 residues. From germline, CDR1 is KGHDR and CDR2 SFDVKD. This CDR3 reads CATSDLRTSGSMDEQFF. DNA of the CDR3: TGTGCCACCAGTGATCTCCGGACTAGCGGGAGTATGGATGAGCAGTTCTTC.

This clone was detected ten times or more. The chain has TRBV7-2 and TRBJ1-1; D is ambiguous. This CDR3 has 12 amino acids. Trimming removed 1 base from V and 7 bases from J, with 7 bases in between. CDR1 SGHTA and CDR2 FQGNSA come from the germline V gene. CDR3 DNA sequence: TGTGCCAGCAGCTTAGGGCAACGTGAAGCTTTCTTT. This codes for CASSLGQREAFF. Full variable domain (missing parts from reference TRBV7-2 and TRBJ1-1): GAGVSQSPSNKVTEKGKDVELRCDPISGHTALYWYRQSLGQGLEFLIYFQGNSAPDKSGLPSDRFSAERTGGSVSTLTIQRTQQEDSAVYLCASSLGQREAFFGQGTRLTVV.

In nucleotides, the CDR3 is TGTGCCAGCAGCTTGGAACGGTACTCTGGAAACACCATATATTTT. Translating it yields CASSLERYSGNTIYF. V is TRBV5-5 and J is TRBJ1-3, with D uncertain. V was shortened by 0 bases and J by 0 bases, with 7 bases between the two germline ends. The CDR3 is 15 residues long. Per the germline V gene, CDR1 is SGHKS and CDR2 is YYEKEE (reference sequence).

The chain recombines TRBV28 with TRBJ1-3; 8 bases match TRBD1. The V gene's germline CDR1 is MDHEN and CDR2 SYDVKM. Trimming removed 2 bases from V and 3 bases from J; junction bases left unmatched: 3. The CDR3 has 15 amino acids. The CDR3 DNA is TGTGCCAGCAGTTTAGGCGGGACAGGTGGAAACACCATATATTTT. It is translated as CASSLGGTGGNTIYF.

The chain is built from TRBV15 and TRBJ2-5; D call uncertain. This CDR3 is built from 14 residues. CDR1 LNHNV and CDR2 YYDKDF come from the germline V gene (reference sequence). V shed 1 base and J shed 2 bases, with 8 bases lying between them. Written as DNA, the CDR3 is TGTGCCACCAGCAGAGTTTCTGAGCAAGAGACCCAGTACTTC. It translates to CATSRVSEQETQYF.

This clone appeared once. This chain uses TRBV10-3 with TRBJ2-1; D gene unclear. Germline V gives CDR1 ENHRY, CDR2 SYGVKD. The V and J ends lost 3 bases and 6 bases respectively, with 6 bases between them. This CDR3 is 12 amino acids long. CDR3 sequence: CAISDGSNEQFF. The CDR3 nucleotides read TGTGCCATCAGTGATGGTAGCAATGAGCAGTTCTTC.

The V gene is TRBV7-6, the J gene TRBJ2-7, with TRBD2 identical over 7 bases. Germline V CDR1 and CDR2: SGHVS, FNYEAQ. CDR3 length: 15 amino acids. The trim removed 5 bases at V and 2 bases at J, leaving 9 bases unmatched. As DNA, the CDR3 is TGTGCCAGCAGCCTGGGGGGGACCGCGACCTACGAGCAGTACTTC. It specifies CASSLGGTATYEQYF.

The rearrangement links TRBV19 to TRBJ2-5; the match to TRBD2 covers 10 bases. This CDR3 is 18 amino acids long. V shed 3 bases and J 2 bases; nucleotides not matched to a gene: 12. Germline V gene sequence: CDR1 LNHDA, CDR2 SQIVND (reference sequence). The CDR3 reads CASSISLAGVGGQETQYF. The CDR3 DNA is TGTGCCAGTAGTATCTCGCTAGCGGGAGTGGGGGGTCAAGAGACCCAGTACTTC.